What follows are 19 T cell receptor beta chains derived from one specimen sequenced in a study of T cell changes during pregnancy in multiple sclerosis. The method was immunoSEQ multiplex PCR; TCRdb's version includes in-frame clones alone and lacks a portion of them. The sample has around 63,000 clones, around 92% seen once. Sequences were derived from peripheral blood, sampled after pregnancy. These receptors all come from a female donor in good health, enrolled as a control in a pregnancy study.

The V and J genes are TRBV27 and TRBJ2-2; 8 bases are a match to TRBD1. CDR3 length: 15 residues. V lost 2 bases to trimming and J lost 2 bases; unmatched junction nucleotides: 1. In germline, CDR1 is MNHEY, CDR2 SMNVEV (reference sequence). The CDR3 nucleotides are TGTGCCAGCAGTTTAGGGACAGGTAACACCGGGGAGCTGTTTTTT. Its protein is CASSLGTGNTGELFF.

This clone has just a few counts. The gene calls are TRBV30 and TRBJ1-2, with 7 nucleotides matching TRBD1. The CDR3 is 13 residues long. The germline V gene has CDR1 GTSNPN and CDR2 SVGIG (reference sequence). V dropped 0 bases and J dropped 4; count of bases not matched to a gene: 2. The CDR3 loop reads CAWSVDRVYGYTF. The CDR3 nucleotides read TGTGCCTGGAGTGTCGACAGGGTCTATGGCTACACCTTC.

The V call is TRBV19, the J call TRBJ1-1; 7 nucleotides align to TRBD1. J was trimmed by 11 bases and V by 9 bases; bases with no gene match: 27. Germline V gene lookup returns CDR1 LNHDA and CDR2 SQIVND (reference sequence). This CDR3 is 17 amino acids long. CDR3 protein: CASGEGSRQGRHSYAFF. The DNA for the CDR3 is TGTGCCAGCGGGGAAGGTTCCCGACAGGGCAGGCATTCGTATGCTTTCTTT.

The chain recombines TRBV29-1 with TRBJ2-5; D unclear. The CDR3 consists of 12 residues. CDR1 SQVTM and CDR2 ANQGSEA come from the germline V gene. V was trimmed by 3 bases and J by 1 base, leaving 6 bases between them. CDR3 residues: CSVDWPQETQYF. In DNA, the CDR3 is TGCAGCGTTGACTGGCCCCAAGAGACCCAGTACTTC.

This clone was seen just once. V gene TRBV6-5 combines with J gene TRBJ1-3, with D perhaps TRBD1 (5 bases). Deletions cut 5 bases from V and 0 bases from J, with 11 bases between. The CDR3 length is 15 residues. Germline V lookup: CDR1 MNHEY, CDR2 SVGAGI. CDR3 bases: TGTGCCAGCAGTGCCGGGGGAAACTCTGGAAACACCATATATTTT. This encodes CASSAGGNSGNTIYF.

The V and J genes are TRBV11-3 and TRBJ1-2; unclear D gene. Trimming left V 1 base short and J 1 base short, with 4 bases between. The CDR3 runs 13 residues. CDR1 SGHNT and CDR2 YENEEA come from the germline V gene. The CDR3 sequence is CASSLGGNYGYTF. In nucleotides, the CDR3 is TGTGCCAGCAGCTTAGGCGGTAACTATGGCTACACCTTC.

The CDR3 is CASSPRHTSLGSKNIQYF. The CDR3 DNA is TGTGCCAGCAGCCCTAGGCACACATCCCTTGGATCCAAAAACATTCAGTACTTC. V usage is TRBV7-9 and J usage is TRBJ2-4; D unclear. CDR3 length: 18 residues. CDR1 is SEHNR, CDR2 FQNEAQ, per germline (reference sequence). With 5 bases removed from V and 2 bases from J, the gap between germline ends came to 22 bases.

This chain links TRBV6-1 with TRBJ1-4; the D is unclear. In germline, CDR1 is MNHNS, CDR2 SASEGT. Trimming pared 3 bases from V and 7 bases from J, leaving 12 bases between. The CDR3 runs 14 residues. The CDR3 loop is CASSDKEGGEKLFF. CDR3 DNA: TGTGCCAGCAGTGATAAGGAGGGAGGTGAAAAACTGTTTTTT.

This sequence joins TRBV19 and TRBJ2-7; TRBD2 matches 8 bases. Germline trimming cut 4 bases from V and 5 bases from J; bases unmatched to any gene: 7. The germline V gene has CDR1 LNHDA and CDR2 SQIVND (reference sequence). CDR3 length: 14 residues. CDR3 sequence (DNA): TGTGCCAGTAGTACTGGACTAGCTTCCAACGAGCAGTACTTC. Its translation is CASSTGLASNEQYF. The variable domain in full, completed from reference TRBV19 and TRBJ2-7, reads DGGITQSPKYLFRKEGQNVTLSCEQNLNHDAMYWYRQDPGQGLRLIYYSQIVNDFQKGDIAEGYSVSREKKESFPLTVTSAQKNPTAFYLCASSTGLASNEQYFGPGTRLTVT.

The CDR3 here is CASSAGGSDTQYF. For the CDR3, the DNA is TGTGCCAGCAGCGCGGGGGGGTCAGATACGCAGTATTTT. The chain has TRBV9 and TRBJ2-3; 8 bases align to TRBD2. This CDR3 spans 13 amino acids. The germline V gene has CDR1 SGDLS and CDR2 YYNGEE. J gave up 4 bases and V 3 bases, and 1 base lay outside the gene matches. The full variable domain, its missing parts supplied by reference TRBV9 and TRBJ2-3, is DSGVTQTPKHLITATGQRVTLRCSPRSGDLSVYWYQQSLDQGLQFLIQYYNGEERAKGNILERFSAQQFPDLHSELNLSSLELGDSALYFCASSAGGSDTQYFGPGTRLTVL.

The chain has TRBV2 and TRBJ1-1; 7 bases map to TRBD1. Trimming cost V 7 bases and J 5 bases; bases outside gene matches: 13. Germline V gene sequence: CDR1 SNHLY, CDR2 FYNNEI. The CDR3 covers 15 residues. The CDR3 region has the DNA TGTGCCAGCACCACAAGAGGTAGGGGGCGGACTGAAGCTTTCTTT. Protein: CASTTRGRGRTEAFF. The entire variable domain, with the rest obtained from reference TRBV2 and TRBJ1-1, is as follows: EPEVTQTPSHQVTQMGQEVILRCVPISNHLYFYWYRQILGQKVEFLVSFYNNEISEKSEIFDDQFSVERPDGSNFTLKIRSTKLEDSAMYFCASTTRGRGRTEAFFGQGTRLTVV.

The chain is built from TRBV29-1 and TRBJ2-3; 8 bases agree with TRBD2. The germline V gene has CDR1 SQVTM and CDR2 ANQGSEA. CDR3 size: 14 residues. Trimming took 8 bases from V and 4 from J; bases not matched to a gene: 11. The CDR3 region is CSSGGGYPADTQYF. CDR3 sequence (DNA): TGCAGCTCCGGCGGGGGGTACCCAGCAGATACGCAGTATTTT.

The rearrangement links TRBV6-6 to TRBJ1-1, with a tentative D call TRBD1 (6 bases). This CDR3 region has 13 residues. Per the germline V gene, CDR1 is MNHNY and CDR2 is SVGAGI (reference sequence). V shed 3 bases and J shed 7 bases, with 12 bases lying between them. The CDR3 loop reads CASSYPVTGEAFF. DNA of the CDR3: TGTGCCAGCAGTTATCCGGTGACAGGTGAAGCTTTCTTT.

The chain recombines TRBV6-6 with TRBJ2-7, with D possibly TRBD2 on 6 matching bases. Germline V gene lookup returns CDR1 MNHNY and CDR2 SVGAGI (reference sequence). This CDR3 spans 14 amino acids. Trimming shortened V by 4 bases and J by 1 base, and 11 bases separated the two germline ends. The CDR3 nucleotides are TGTGCCAGCAGTTCGGGACTTTTTTCCTACGAGCAGTACTTC. This translates into CASSSGLFSYEQYF.

The rearrangement uses TRBV30 and TRBJ1-1; D is undetermined. This CDR3 comprises 13 residues. The V gene lost 4 bases and the J gene lost 1 base, with 10 bases spanning the gap. Germline CDR1 is GTSNPN and CDR2 is SVGIG (reference sequence). The chain's CDR3 is CAWKRRENTEAFF. In DNA form, the CDR3 reads TGTGCCTGGAAACGGCGGGAGAACACTGAAGCTTTCTTT. Drawing the rest from reference TRBV30 and TRBJ1-1, the complete variable domain is SQTIHQWPATLVQPVGSPLSLECTVEGTSNPNLYWYRQAAGRGLQLLFYSVGIGQISSEVPQNLSASRPQDRQFILSSKKLLLSDSGFYLCAWKRRENTEAFFGQGTRLTVV.

The chain carries TRBV18 and TRBJ1-1; D perhaps matches TRBD1 (5 bases). CDR3 length: 15 amino acids. V was trimmed by 3 bases and J by 4 bases, leaving 15 bases between them. Germline V CDR1 and CDR2: KGHSH, LQKENI. CDR3 in amino acids: CASSPYPAGGTEAFF. The CDR3 region has the DNA TGTGCCAGCTCACCCTACCCAGCCGGGGGCACTGAAGCTTTCTTT.

The rearrangement links TRBV15 to TRBJ1-2, with 10 bases that match TRBD1. Germline trimming cut 0 bases from V and 6 bases from J; bases unmatched to any gene: 1. CDR1 LNHNV and CDR2 YYDKDF come from the germline V gene (reference sequence). This CDR3 has 14 residues. CDR3 residues: CATSRDDRGHGYTF. The CDR3 coding sequence is TGTGCCACCAGCAGAGACGACAGGGGGCATGGCTACACCTTC.

The chain recombines TRBV2 with TRBJ2-3; TRBD2 aligns across 13 bases. The CDR3 sequence is 15 residues long. V shed 5 bases, J shed 4 bases, and the junction held 3 bases outside the gene matches. Germline CDR1 and CDR2: SNHLY and FYNNEI. In DNA, the CDR3 is TGTGCCAGCAGTCAACTAGCGGGGGGGTCAGATACGCAGTATTTT. It is translated as CASSQLAGGSDTQYF.

This clone was detected once. The chain has TRBV6-5 and TRBJ1-2; D is uncertain. Germline-derived CDR1 and CDR2 are MNHEY and SVGAGI. Between the trimmed V and J ends, which lost 7 bases and 5 bases, there was a span of 17 bases. This CDR3 has 14 amino acids. The chain's CDR3 is CASTSPDTVYGYTF. The CDR3 region has the DNA TGTGCCAGCACCTCCCCCGACACTGTTTATGGCTACACCTTC.